Below, 27 T cell receptor beta chains from the same sample are listed, as sequenced in a study of human T cells and chemical hapten exposure. Time point described: pre-sensitization, week 0. Treatment in this sample: therapeutic diphenylcyclopropenone sensitization with weekly scalp DPC. TCRdb re-analysed the RACE reads in MiXCR, keeping a single row per CDR3 protein. The repertoire consists of about 290,000 distinct CDR3 sequences, with roughly 8% occurring once and the leading ten covering more than 0.95%. This specimen was whole blood, taken in connection with sensitization to the hapten diphenylcyclopropenone (DPC). Receptors originate from a man aged 18 to 29 with alopecia areata. Some clones in this sample may be carry-over from other donors' samples.

This clonotype has a handful of counts. V and J are TRBV2 and TRBJ2-1, with D tentatively TRBD1 or TRBD2 (5 bases each). The V end lost 4 bases, the J end lost 6 bases, and 10 bases lay between the germline ends. This CDR3 region has 13 residues. In germline, CDR1 is SNHLY, CDR2 FYNNEI. CDR3 in DNA: TGTGCCAGCAGTGCGGGACCGGGCAATGAGCAGTTCTTC. It specifies CASSAGPGNEQFF.

This clonotype was recorded at least ten times. The chain combines TRBV2 with TRBJ2-7; D is ambiguous. Germline V gene data show CDR1 as SNHLY and CDR2 as FYNNEI. V lost 8 bases and J 6 bases, leaving 11 bases between the germline ends. CDR3 length: 11 amino acids. The DNA for the CDR3 is TGTGCCAGCTCCGCCCCCCGCGAGCAGTACTTC. Translated, it gives CASSAPREQYF.

In this sample, this clonotype turned up a few times. The V and J genes are TRBV10-3 and TRBJ1-2, with 9 bases fitting TRBD1. The CDR3 has 14 amino acids. V dropped 7 bases and J dropped 1; count of bases not matched to a gene: 4. The V gene's germline CDR1 is ENHRY and CDR2 SYGVKD. The CDR3 region is CAIMVGQGNYGYTF. The CDR3 coding sequence is TGTGCCATCATGGTGGGACAGGGTAACTATGGCTACACCTTC.

This clonotype was seen ten or more times. The CDR3 reads CSAAGDREETQYF. The CDR3 DNA sequence: TGCAGTGCGGCGGGGGACAGGGAAGAGACCCAGTACTTC. The V and J genes are TRBV20-1 and TRBJ2-5; TRBD1 matches at 9 bases. From germline, CDR1 is DFQATT and CDR2 SNEGSKA (reference sequence). CDR3 length: 13 residues. The V gene end was trimmed by 6 bases and the J gene end by 3 bases; junction bases not matched to a gene: 5.

The chain carries TRBV10-2 and TRBJ2-5; no clear D gene. There are 15 residues in the CDR3. Germline V gene sequence: CDR1 WSHSY, CDR2 SAAADI. The V end was cut by 7 bases, the J end by 3 bases, with 18 bases between. CDR3 residues: CASTGRVDWEETQYF. The CDR3 region has the DNA TGCGCCAGCACCGGACGGGTCGACTGGGAAGAGACCCAGTACTTC.

This chain connects TRBV7-2 to TRBJ1-1; no definite D call. Germline CDR1 SGHTA, CDR2 FQGNSA. The CDR3 runs 12 residues. V was cut by 4 bases and J by 6 bases, with 9 bases left in between. CDR3 sequence reads: CASSSRAAEAFF. Written as DNA, the CDR3 is TGTGCCAGCAGCTCCCGAGCGGCTGAAGCTTTCTTT.

This clonotype was seen more than once but under ten times. The chain joins TRBV25-1 to TRBJ1-5; tentatively, D is TRBD1 (6 bases). Germline CDR1 and CDR2: MGHDK and SYGVNS. The germline V and J ends were trimmed by 4 bases and 7 bases, with 11 bases remaining between them. The CDR3 runs to 13 residues. In DNA form, the CDR3 reads TGTGCCAGCAGTGGACGGGACAAACAGCCCCAGCATTTT. Protein product: CASSGRDKQPQHF.

V gene TRBV4-1 combines with J gene TRBJ2-1; 9 nucleotides align to TRBD2. CDR3 size: 16 residues. Per germline, CDR1 MGHRA and CDR2 YSYEKL. Trimming took 0 bases from V and 8 from J; bases not matched to a gene: 8. CDR3 loop: CASSQDRASGAYEQFF. DNA for the CDR3: TGCGCCAGCAGCCAAGATAGGGCTAGCGGGGCTTATGAGCAGTTCTTC.

J is TRBJ2-1 and V is TRBV4-3; 7 nucleotides match TRBD2. Germline CDR1 is LGHNA and CDR2 is YSLEER. This CDR3 has 15 residues. After removal of 1 base from V and 4 bases from J, the junction contained 4 bases not matched to a gene. CDR3 loop: CASSQVSSGYNEQFF. For the CDR3, the DNA is TGCGCCAGCAGCCAAGTCTCTAGCGGATACAATGAGCAGTTCTTC.

In its sample, this clonotype was seen many times. The V call is TRBV7-2, the J call TRBJ2-3; D is ambiguous. The germline V and J ends were trimmed by 1 base and 7 bases, with 6 bases remaining between them. Germline assignment: CDR1 SGHTA and CDR2 FQGNSA. The CDR3 has 12 amino acids. The CDR3 DNA sequence: TGTGCCAGCAGCTTAGACTTATATACGCAGTATTTT. This encodes CASSLDLYTQYF.

This clonotype was picked up many times. The rearrangement uses TRBV7-9 and TRBJ1-2; D is unclear. The germline V gene has CDR1 SEHNR and CDR2 FQNEAQ (reference sequence). CDR3 length: 17 amino acids. V was shortened by 3 bases and J by 4 bases, with 21 bases between the two germline ends. CDR3 sequence: CASSFRDLTVDFYGYTF. The DNA of the CDR3 is TGTGCCAGCAGCTTCCGGGATCTGACCGTGGATTTCTATGGCTACACCTTC.

The V and J genes are TRBV7-2 and TRBJ2-5; 8 positions match TRBD2. The V segment lost 3 bases and the J segment 4 bases; nucleotides outside the gene matches: 7. The germline CDR1 and CDR2 sequences are SGHTA and FQGNSA. The length of the CDR3 is 15 residues. For the CDR3, the DNA is TGTGCCAGCAGCTTTTCCGGGGGGGCGGCAGAGACCCAGTACTTC. Protein sequence: CASSFSGGAAETQYF. The whole variable domain, filled in from reference TRBV7-2 and TRBJ2-5, reads GAGVSQSPSNKVTEKGKDVELRCDPISGHTALYWYRQSLGQGLEFLIYFQGNSAPDKSGLPSDRFSAERTGGSVSTLTIQRTQQEDSAVYLCASSFSGGAAETQYFGPGTRLLVL.

This clonotype was seen at least ten times. The J gene is TRBJ2-1, the V gene TRBV6-4, with TRBD2 identical over 9 bases. CDR3 size: 15 residues. Germline values: CDR1 MRHNA, CDR2 SNTAGT. Trimming took 5 bases from V and 7 from J; bases not matched to a gene: 9. The chain's CDR3 is CASSFHAGGENEQFF. The DNA for the CDR3 is TGTGCCAGCAGTTTCCATGCGGGGGGGGAGAATGAGCAGTTCTTC.

This clonotype was seen only a few times. The chain carries TRBV20-1 and TRBJ1-5; the D is unclear. Trimming took off 3 bases at V and 2 bases at J, with 14 bases between the two ends. Germline CDR1 is DFQATT and CDR2 is SNEGSKA (reference sequence). The CDR3 has 15 residues. The CDR3 coding sequence is TGCAGTGCTAGCCCGCGGCGCGTCCGCAATCAGCCCCAGCATTTT. Encoded protein: CSASPRRVRNQPQHF.

This chain links TRBV29-1 with TRBJ1-1; D ambiguous. The CDR3 extends over 16 amino acids. V lost 4 bases, J lost 1 base, and 19 bases lay in between. Germline assignment: CDR1 SQVTM and CDR2 ANQGSEA. The CDR3 DNA reads TGCAGCGTTGGAATGGCTGGAGAACAAGAGAACACTGAAGCTTTCTTT. Translated, it gives CSVGMAGEQENTEAFF.

This clonotype was detected only a few times. V is TRBV29-1 and J is TRBJ1-4; 10 nucleotides line up with TRBD1. Germline CDR1 is SQVTM and CDR2 is ANQGSEA. V was pared by 8 bases and J by 4 bases, with 7 bases of the junction left unmatched. The CDR3 is 14 residues long. The CDR3: CSTRQGADNEKLFF. The DNA for the CDR3 is TGCAGCACCCGACAGGGGGCGGATAATGAAAAACTGTTTTTT. The full variable domain, completed using reference TRBV29-1 and TRBJ1-4, is SAVISQKPSRDICQRGTSLTIQCQVDSQVTMMFWYRQQPGQSLTLIATANQGSEATYESGFVIDKFPISRPNLTFSTLTVSNMSPEDSSIYLCSTRQGADNEKLFFGSGTQLSVL.

The genes are TRBV14 and TRBJ1-1; TRBD1 matches at 7 bases. V was pared by 5 bases and J by 5 bases, with 17 bases of the junction left unmatched. CDR3 length: 17 amino acids. From germline, CDR1 is SGHDN and CDR2 FVKESK. The DNA for the CDR3 is TGTGCCAGCAGCACCCGGTTAGGGGGCGCGAGGGTTACTGAAGCTTTCTTT. Its translation is CASSTRLGGARVTEAFF. The complete variable domain, with remaining parts taken from reference TRBV14 and TRBJ1-1, reads EAGVTQFPSHSVIEKGQTVTLRCDPISGHDNLYWYRRVMGKEIKFLLHFVKESKQDESGMPNNRFLAERTGGTYSTLKVQPAELEDSGVYFCASSTRLGGARVTEAFFGQGTRLTVV.

J is TRBJ1-5 and V is TRBV5-6; tentative D call: TRBD1 (6 bases). Trimming left V 4 bases short and J 8 bases short, with 10 bases between. CDR1 and CDR2 from the germline V gene are SGHDT and YYEEEE. CDR3 length equals 12 residues. The CDR3 region has the DNA TGTGCCAGCAGCCCGCAGGGGAAGCCCCAGCATTTT. It encodes CASSPQGKPQHF.

This clonotype came up a few times. This rearrangement joins TRBV18 to TRBJ1-1; 7 bases align to TRBD1. CDR1 and CDR2 from the germline V gene are KGHSH and LQKENI. The CDR3 runs 17 residues. The J segment lost 4 bases and the V segment lost 1 base, leaving 12 bases of the junction unmatched. Written as DNA, the CDR3 is TGTGCCAGCTCACCACTCTATTTGGGACAGATAATCACTGAAGCTTTCTTT. Amino acids: CASSPLYLGQIITEAFF.

The chain has TRBV6-5 and TRBJ1-6, with a weak D call TRBD1 (5 bases). Germline values: CDR1 MNHEY, CDR2 SVGAGI. V was clipped by 2 bases and J by 7 bases, with 12 bases between them. The CDR3 is 15 amino acids. CDR3 amino acids: CASSYGAHQNSPLHF. For the CDR3, the DNA is TGTGCCAGCAGTTACGGGGCGCACCAGAATTCACCCCTCCACTTT.

V and J are TRBV6-2 or TRBV6-3 and TRBJ1-3; D not resolved. V lost 10 bases to trimming and J lost 0 bases, with 10 bases between them. CDR1 and CDR2 (germline): MNHEY, SVGEGT. The CDR3 is made up of 13 amino acids. CDR3 residues: CATHSGSGNTIYF. The CDR3 nucleotides read TGTGCCACCCATTCTGGCTCTGGAAACACCATATATTTT.

V usage is TRBV7-9 and J usage is TRBJ2-5, with D uncertain. Germline V lookup: CDR1 SEHNR, CDR2 FQNEAQ (reference sequence). With 4 bases removed from V and 3 bases from J, the gap between germline ends came to 12 bases. CDR3 size: 14 residues. The CDR3 coding sequence is TGTGCCAGCAGCTCGCCTACGGCAGAAGAGACCCAGTACTTC. Translated: CASSSPTAEETQYF.

The V and J genes are TRBV20-1 and TRBJ1-5; a weak D match, TRBD1 (6 bases). Germline V CDR1 and CDR2: DFQATT, SNEGSKA (reference sequence). Trimming took 2 bases from V and 4 from J, leaving 9 bases between them. The CDR3 consists of 13 residues. The CDR3 DNA follows: TGCAGTGCTAGACAGGGGAGTAATCAGCCCCAGCATTTT. Its protein is CSARQGSNQPQHF.

Here the CDR3 DNA reads TGTGCCAGCAGTCCCAAGACCCGGACGGGCTATGAGCAGTTCTTC. It specifies CASSPKTRTGYEQFF. V is TRBV25-1 and J is TRBJ2-1; D not resolved. CDR1 MGHDK and CDR2 SYGVNS come from the germline V gene. Trimming shortened V by 5 bases and J by 8 bases, and 19 bases separated the two germline ends. The CDR3 length is 15 residues.

In its sample, this clonotype was seen a few times. The chain couples TRBV7-8 to TRBJ1-2; D ambiguous. The V gene lost 3 bases and the J gene lost 5 bases, with 16 bases spanning the gap. The CDR3 is 15 residues long. Looked up from germline, CDR1 is SGHVS and CDR2 is FQNEAQ. The CDR3 sequence is CASSFQARPTYGYTF. DNA for the CDR3: TGTGCCAGCAGCTTCCAGGCCCGACCAACTTATGGCTACACCTTC.

This clonotype turned up a few times. The V call is TRBV7-2, the J call TRBJ2-7; 8 nucleotides line up with TRBD2. Trimming removed 5 bases from V and 2 bases from J; junction bases left unmatched: 5. Germline assignment: CDR1 SGHTA and CDR2 FQGNSA. This CDR3 spans 14 amino acids. CDR3 amino acids: CASSTGTRAYEQYF. The CDR3 DNA sequence: TGTGCCAGCAGCACCGGGACTAGGGCCTACGAGCAGTACTTC.

V gene TRBV4-2 combines with J gene TRBJ2-1, with 10 bases that match TRBD2. Germline V gives CDR1 LGHNA, CDR2 YNFKEQ. The junction had 10 bases not matched to a gene; V was cut back by 0 bases and J by 8 bases. The CDR3 spans 17 residues. CDR3 residues: CASSQDTSGGAFDEQFF. The CDR3 DNA reads as TGTGCCAGCAGCCAAGATACCAGCGGGGGGGCCTTCGATGAGCAGTTCTTC.